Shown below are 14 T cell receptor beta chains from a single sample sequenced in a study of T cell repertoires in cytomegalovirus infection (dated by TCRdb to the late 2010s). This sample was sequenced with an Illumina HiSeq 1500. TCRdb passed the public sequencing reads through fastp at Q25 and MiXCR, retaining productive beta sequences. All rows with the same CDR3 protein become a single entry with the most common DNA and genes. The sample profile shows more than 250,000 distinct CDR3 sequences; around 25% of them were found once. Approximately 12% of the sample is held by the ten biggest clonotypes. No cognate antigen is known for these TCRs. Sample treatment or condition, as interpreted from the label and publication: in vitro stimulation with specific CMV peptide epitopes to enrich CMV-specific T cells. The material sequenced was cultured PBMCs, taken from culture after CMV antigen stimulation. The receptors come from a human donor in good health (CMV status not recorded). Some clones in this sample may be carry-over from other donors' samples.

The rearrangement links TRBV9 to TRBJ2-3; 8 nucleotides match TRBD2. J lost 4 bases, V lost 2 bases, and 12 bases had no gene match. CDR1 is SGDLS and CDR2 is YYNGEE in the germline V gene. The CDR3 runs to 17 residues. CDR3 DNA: TGTGCCAGCAGCGTCTCACCGGGCGGAGCGGGAGCAGATACGCAGTATTTT. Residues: CASSVSPGGAGADTQYF.

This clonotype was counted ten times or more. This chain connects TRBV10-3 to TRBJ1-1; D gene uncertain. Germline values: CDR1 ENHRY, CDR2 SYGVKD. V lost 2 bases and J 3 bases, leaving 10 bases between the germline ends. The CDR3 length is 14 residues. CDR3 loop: CAISEEGIYTEAFF. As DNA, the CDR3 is TGTGCCATCAGTGAGGAAGGCATTTACACTGAAGCTTTCTTT.

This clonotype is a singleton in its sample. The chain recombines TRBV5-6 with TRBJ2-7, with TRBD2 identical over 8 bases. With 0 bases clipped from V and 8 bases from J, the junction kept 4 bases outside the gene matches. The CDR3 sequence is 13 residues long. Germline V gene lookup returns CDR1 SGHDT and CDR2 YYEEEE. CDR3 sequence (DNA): TGTGCCAGCAGCTTGGCGGGGGGGGAACAGCAGTACGTC. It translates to CASSLAGGEQQYV.

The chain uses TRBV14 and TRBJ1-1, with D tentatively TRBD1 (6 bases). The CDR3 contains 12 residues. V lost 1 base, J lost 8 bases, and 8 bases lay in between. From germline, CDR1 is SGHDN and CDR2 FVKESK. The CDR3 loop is CASSQAQGEAFF. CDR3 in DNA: TGTGCCAGCAGCCAAGCCCAGGGGGAAGCTTTCTTT.

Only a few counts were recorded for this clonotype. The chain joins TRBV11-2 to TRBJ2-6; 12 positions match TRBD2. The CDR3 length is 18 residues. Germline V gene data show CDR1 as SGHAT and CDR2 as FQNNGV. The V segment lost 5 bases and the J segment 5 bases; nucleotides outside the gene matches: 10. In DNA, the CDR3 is TGTGCCAGCAGCCTCCGACTAGCGGGAGTAGTATGGGCCAACGTCCTGACTTTC. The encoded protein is CASSLRLAGVVWANVLTF.

In DNA form, the CDR3 reads TGCGCCAGCAGCATTACCATCTGGGCGGACCTCTATGGCTACACCTTC. This gives the protein CASSITIWADLYGYTF. The rearrangement uses TRBV4-1 and TRBJ1-2; no reliable D call. Germline V gene sequence: CDR1 MGHRA, CDR2 YSYEKL. This CDR3 contains 16 residues. Trimming took off 5 bases at V and 4 bases at J, with 20 bases between the two ends.

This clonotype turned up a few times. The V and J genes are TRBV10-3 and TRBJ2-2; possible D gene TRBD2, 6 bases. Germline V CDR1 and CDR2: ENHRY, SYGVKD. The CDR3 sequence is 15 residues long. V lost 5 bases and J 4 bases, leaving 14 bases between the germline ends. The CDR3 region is CAISFLIGSTGELFF. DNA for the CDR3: TGTGCCATCAGTTTTTTGATCGGGAGCACCGGGGAGCTGTTTTTT.

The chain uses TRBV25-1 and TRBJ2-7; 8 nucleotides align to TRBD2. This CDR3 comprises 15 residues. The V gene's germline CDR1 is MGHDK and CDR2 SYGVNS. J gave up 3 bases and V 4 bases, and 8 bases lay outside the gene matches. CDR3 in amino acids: CASSAPSGRHYEQYV. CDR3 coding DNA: TGTGCCAGCAGTGCCCCTAGCGGGCGACACTACGAGCAGTACGTC.

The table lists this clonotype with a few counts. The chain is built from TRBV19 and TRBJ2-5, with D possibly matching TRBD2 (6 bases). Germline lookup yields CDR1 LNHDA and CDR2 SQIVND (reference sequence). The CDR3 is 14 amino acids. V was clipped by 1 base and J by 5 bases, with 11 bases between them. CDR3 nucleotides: TGTGCCAGTAGTATAGTGGGGGGAGACGAGACCCAGTACTTC. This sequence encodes CASSIVGGDETQYF.

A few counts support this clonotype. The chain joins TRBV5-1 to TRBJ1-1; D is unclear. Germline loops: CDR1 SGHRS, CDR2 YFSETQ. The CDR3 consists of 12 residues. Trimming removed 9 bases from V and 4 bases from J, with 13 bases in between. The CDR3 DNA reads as TGCGCCACCCGGGCTTTCGGCACTGAAGCTTTCTTT. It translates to CATRAFGTEAFF.

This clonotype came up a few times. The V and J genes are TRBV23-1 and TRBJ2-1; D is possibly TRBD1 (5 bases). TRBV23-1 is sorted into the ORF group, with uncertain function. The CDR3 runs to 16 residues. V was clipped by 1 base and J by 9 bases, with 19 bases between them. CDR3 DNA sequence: TGCGCCAGCAGTCAATATAGGGGATGGACAATCGGTGAGCAGTTCTTC. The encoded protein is CASSQYRGWTIGEQFF.

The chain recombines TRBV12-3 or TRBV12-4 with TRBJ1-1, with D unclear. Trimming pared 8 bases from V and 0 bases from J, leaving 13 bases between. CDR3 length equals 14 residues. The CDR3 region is CASQTWGLNTEAFF. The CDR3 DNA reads TGTGCCAGCCAGACCTGGGGTCTGAACACTGAAGCTTTCTTT.

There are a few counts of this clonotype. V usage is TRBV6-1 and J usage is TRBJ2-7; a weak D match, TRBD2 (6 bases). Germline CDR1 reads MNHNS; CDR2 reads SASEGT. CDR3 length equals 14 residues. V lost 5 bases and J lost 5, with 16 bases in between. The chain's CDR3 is CASSTRLVGDEQYF. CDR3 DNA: TGTGCCAGCAGTACGAGACTAGTTGGAGACGAGCAGTACTTC.

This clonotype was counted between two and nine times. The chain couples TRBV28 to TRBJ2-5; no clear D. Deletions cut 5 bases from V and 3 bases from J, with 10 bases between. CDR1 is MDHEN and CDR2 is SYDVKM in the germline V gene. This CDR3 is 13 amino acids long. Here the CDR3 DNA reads TGTGCCAGCAGTAGAGGACGAGAAGAGACCCAGTACTTC. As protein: CASSRGREETQYF. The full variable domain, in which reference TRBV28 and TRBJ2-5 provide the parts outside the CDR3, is DVKVTQSSRYLVKRTGEKVFLECVQDMDHENMFWYRQDPGLGLRLIYFSYDVKMKEKGDIPEGYSVSREKKERFSLILESASTNQTSMYLCASSRGREETQYFGPGTRLLVL.